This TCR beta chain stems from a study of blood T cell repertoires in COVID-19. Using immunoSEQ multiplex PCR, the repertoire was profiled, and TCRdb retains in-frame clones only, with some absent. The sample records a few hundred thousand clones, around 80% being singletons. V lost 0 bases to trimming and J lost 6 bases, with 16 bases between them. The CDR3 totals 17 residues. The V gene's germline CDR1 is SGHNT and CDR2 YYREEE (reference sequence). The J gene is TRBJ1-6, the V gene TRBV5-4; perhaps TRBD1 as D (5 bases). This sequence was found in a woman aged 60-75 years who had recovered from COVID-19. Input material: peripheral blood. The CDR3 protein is CASSLGGRASGNSPLHF. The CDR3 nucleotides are TGTGCCAGCAGCTTGGGGGGCAGGGCGTCGGGTAATTCACCCCTCCACTTT.